This entry concerns a single T cell receptor beta chain. Its antigen is undetermined. Trimming at V came to 6 bases and at J to 7 bases, leaving 14 bases not matched to a gene. CDR1 and CDR2 (germline): MNHNY, SVGAGI (reference sequence). This CDR3 spans 16 amino acids. This entry is derived from a study of shared clonotypes between healthy human individuals. Study-wide results and caveats: Clonotype sharing across a few donors was observed for about 5.5% of naive CD4 clonotypes. Sorted-subset samples were not fully sequenced, rarefaction indicated.

It was across several immunoSEQ plates that each subset's genomic DNA was evenly split. Original analysis: Sequence data from immunoSEQ were junction-only and lacked quality scores; consequently, filtering differed. Produced via immunoSEQ multiplex PCR; TCRdb's table is partial and in-frame only. That table is the source of V, J and clone size, and D and trimming were worked out from the DNA. The table lists over a million clones, 75% to 85% of them singletons. V and J are TRBV6-6 and TRBJ2-2, with 7 bases identical to TRBD2. Sequenced sample: memory CD4+ T cells from PBMCs. Subset indicated: CD45RA-negative fraction. This TCR derives from a man younger than 35 in good health. Some clones in this sample may be carry-over from other donors' samples. The CDR3, as DNA: TGTGCCAGCAGCCCCCCGGCGGGAGCCCGAAGCGGGGAGCTGTTTTTT. Amino acid sequence: CASSPPAGARSGELFF.